The clone carrying this T cell receptor (beta chain) was observed a handful of times. This record comes from a study of regulatory T cells in long-lasting Graves disease. The time point was: newly diagnosed GD, antithyroid drugs for less than 3 months. PBMC-extracted RNA yielded the TCR library. Library construction for TCR beta used iRepertoire HTBI primers and Arm-PCR of CDR3 regions. Using its own MiXCR run on the multiplex PCR reads, TCRdb lists one record per CDR3 protein. The table shows almost 450,000 distinct CDR3 sequences, with approximately 16% occurring only once. Trimming shortened V by 5 bases and J by 7 bases, and 11 bases separated the two germline ends. Germline lookup yields CDR1 SQVTM and CDR2 ANQGSEA. CDR3 length equals 12 residues. Separately, the same data were catalogued under a study of T cells in Graves' hyperthyroidism and ophthalmopathy.

Sample: peripheral blood mononuclear cells (PBMCs), taken at new diagnosis, from a patient treated with antithyroid drugs. V and J are TRBV29-1 and TRBJ1-4; tentative D call: TRBD1 (6 bases). The sequence was obtained from a woman aged 30 to 39 with Graves disease. The CDR3 is CSVLGASEKLFF. CDR3 bases: TGCAGCGTTTTGGGGGCTTCTGAAAAACTGTTTTTT.